This passage covers 32 T cell receptor beta chains from one sample sequenced in a study of vaccination effects on CD4 cells after COVID-19. Their antigen targets remain unknown. Pools of viral peptides were used by the ViraFEST assay to expand antigen-specific CD4+ T cells ahead of sequencing. Culture proceeded for nine to eleven days, and CD4+ T cells were then isolated. Two-dose vaccination with either BNT162b2 or mRNA-1273 was given to the participants. TCRdb keeps only in-frame clones here, not all; method: immunoSEQ multiplex PCR. The table has approximately 61,000 clones, around 73% seen once. Sequenced material: CD4+ T cells from PBMCs cultured with HCoV-229E spike peptides, taken after COVID-19 vaccination. Receptors originate from a human donor who received a COVID-19 vaccine.

The chain links TRBV5-5 to TRBJ2-2; D ambiguous. Per germline, CDR1 SGHKS and CDR2 YYEKEE (reference sequence). CDR3 length equals 14 residues. V was cut by 1 base and J by 4 bases, with 8 bases left in between. The CDR3 is CASSLTVGTGELFF. Here the CDR3 DNA reads TGTGCCAGCAGCTTGACAGTCGGCACCGGGGAGCTGTTTTTT.

This clone was seen a few times. The J gene is TRBJ2-3, the V gene TRBV7-9; the match to TRBD2 covers 7 bases. The length of the CDR3 is 15 residues. Germline lookup yields CDR1 SEHNR and CDR2 FQNEAQ (reference sequence). V gave up 5 bases and J gave up 2 bases; unmatched junction bases: 7. The CDR3 protein is CASSPRGGVTDTQYF. In DNA form, the CDR3 reads TGTGCCAGCAGCCCCCGGGGAGGGGTCACAGATACGCAGTATTTT.

This rearrangement joins TRBV4-1 to TRBJ2-3; D gene uncertain. Germline CDR1 MGHRA, CDR2 YSYEKL. There are 18 residues in the CDR3. Trimming removed 3 bases from V and 0 bases from J, with 19 bases in between. The chain's CDR3 is CASSHTRPNQFSTDTQYF. The DNA for the CDR3 is TGCGCCAGCAGCCATACCCGACCGAATCAATTTAGCACAGATACGCAGTATTTT.

The genes are TRBV18 and TRBJ1-1; tentatively, D is TRBD1 (5 bases). The CDR3 length is 13 residues. CDR1 KGHSH and CDR2 LQKENI come from the germline V gene. Between the trimmed V and J ends, which lost 5 bases and 3 bases, there was a span of 10 bases. CDR3 sequence (DNA): TGTGCCAGCTCAAGCATGGGGGACACTGAAGCTTTCTTT. Amino acids: CASSSMGDTEAFF.

This chain connects TRBV6-6 to TRBJ2-7; possible D gene TRBD1, 6 bases. Per the germline V gene, CDR1 is MNHNY and CDR2 is SVGAGI (reference sequence). The CDR3 covers 14 residues. V dropped 2 bases and J dropped 5 bases, with 13 bases sitting between them. The CDR3 coding sequence is TGTGCCAGCAGTTACCCTAACAGGGAGCACGAGCAGTACGTC. Translated, it gives CASSYPNREHEQYV.

The chain joins TRBV30 to TRBJ1-2, with 7 bases that match TRBD1. Germline CDR1 and CDR2: GTSNPN and SVGIG (reference sequence). The CDR3 totals 14 residues. The J segment lost 4 bases and the V segment lost 4 bases, leaving 9 bases of the junction unmatched. The CDR3 is CAWTRQGPIYGYTF. The CDR3 DNA reads TGTGCCTGGACTAGACAGGGTCCCATCTATGGCTACACCTTC.

The chain is built from TRBV6-1 and TRBJ2-7; no clear D. This CDR3 spans 14 amino acids. Germline V gives CDR1 MNHNS, CDR2 SASEGT. Trimming took off 3 bases at V and 6 bases at J, with 15 bases between the two ends. The CDR3 region is CASSEGSTRIEQYV. DNA for the CDR3: TGTGCCAGCAGTGAGGGGTCTACCCGGATCGAGCAGTACGTC.

The count of this clone is one. The rearrangement uses TRBV15 and TRBJ1-3; 9 nucleotides align to TRBD1. V shed 0 bases and J 3 bases; nucleotides not matched to a gene: 3. Germline CDR1 is LNHNV and CDR2 is YYDKDF (reference sequence). This CDR3 has 16 residues. CDR3 DNA sequence: TGTGCCACCAGCAGAGATGGACAGGGGAGTGGAAACACCATATATTTT. It translates to CATSRDGQGSGNTIYF.

The chain joins TRBV28 to TRBJ1-2; unclear D gene. Germline-derived CDR1 and CDR2 are MDHEN and SYDVKM. The CDR3 spans 13 residues. V dropped 2 bases and J dropped 2 bases, with 6 bases sitting between them. The DNA of the CDR3 is TGTGCCAGCAGTTTACAGAGAAACTATGGCTACACCTTC. This encodes CASSLQRNYGYTF.

The rearrangement joins TRBV18 to TRBJ1-5; TRBD1 matches 8 bases. The junction had 10 bases not matched to a gene; V was cut back by 6 bases and J by 6 bases. This CDR3 spans 15 amino acids. The germline V gene encodes CDR1 KGHSH and CDR2 LQKENI. Here the CDR3 DNA reads TGTGCCAGCTCCGAATCGACAGGGGTGGCTCAGCCCCAGCATTTT. This translates into CASSESTGVAQPQHF.

This chain links TRBV19 with TRBJ2-3; 8 bases agree with TRBD2. With 7 bases clipped from V and 4 bases from J, the junction kept 13 bases outside the gene matches. The CDR3 contains 16 residues. Germline V gives CDR1 LNHDA, CDR2 SQIVND (reference sequence). CDR3 coding DNA: TGTGCCAGTACAAGGACCGCGGGGGGCCCTGCAGATACGCAGTATTTT. It yields the protein CASTRTAGGPADTQYF. The whole variable domain, filled in from reference TRBV19 and TRBJ2-3, reads DGGITQSPKYLFRKEGQNVTLSCEQNLNHDAMYWYRQDPGQGLRLIYYSQIVNDFQKGDIAEGYSVSREKKESFPLTVTSAQKNPTAFYLCASTRTAGGPADTQYFGPGTRLTVL.

The chain recombines TRBV7-3 with TRBJ1-1, with TRBD1 as a possible D gene (6 bases). Between the trimmed V and J ends, which lost 2 bases and 0 bases, there was a span of 13 bases. The CDR3 has 16 residues. Germline V lookup: CDR1 SGHTA, CDR2 FQGTGA. The DNA of the CDR3 is TGTGCCAGCAGCTTAGGAGGGGGTGGAATGAACACTGAAGCTTTCTTT. It translates to CASSLGGGGMNTEAFF.

This clone was picked up a small number of times. CDR3 coding DNA: TGTGCCAGCAGCTTATATGTCGGGGAGGAGCATTTT. Its protein is CASSLYVGEEHF. The chain has TRBV7-2 and TRBJ1-5; no reliable D call. The germline gives CDR1 SGHTA, CDR2 FQGNSA. The CDR3 loop spans 12 amino acids. Trimming took off 2 bases at V and 14 bases at J, with 13 bases between the two ends.

The V call is TRBV2, the J call TRBJ1-3; 7 nucleotides agree with TRBD1. V trimming: 4 bases; J trimming: 1 base; junction bases outside the gene matches: 4. This CDR3 comprises 15 residues. In germline, CDR1 is SNHLY, CDR2 FYNNEI. CDR3: CASSAQGNSGNTIYF. CDR3 DNA: TGTGCCAGCAGTGCACAGGGGAATTCTGGAAACACCATATATTTT.

The chain carries TRBV19 and TRBJ2-5; possibly TRBD2 for D (6 bases). Deletions cut 5 bases from V and 2 bases from J, with 15 bases between. CDR1 is LNHDA, CDR2 SQIVND, per germline (reference sequence). The CDR3 covers 15 residues. CDR3 DNA sequence: TGTGCCAGTAGTGTCTCGGCCGGGGGACAAGAGACCCAGTACTTC. Protein: CASSVSAGGQETQYF.

This clone was recorded once. V and J are TRBV6-5 and TRBJ1-2, with D unresolved. The V end was cut by 3 bases, the J end by 2 bases, with 16 bases between. The CDR3 runs to 16 residues. Per the germline V gene, CDR1 is MNHEY and CDR2 is SVGAGI. CDR3 nucleotide sequence: TGTGCCAGCAGTTATACCGTCGCAGTACTAAACTATGGCTACACCTTC. Translated: CASSYTVAVLNYGYTF.

The chain recombines TRBV6-5 with TRBJ1-4; D not certain. CDR3 length: 14 amino acids. Trimming cost V 6 bases and J 1 base, with 9 bases left between them. Germline V lookup: CDR1 MNHEY, CDR2 SVGAGI. CDR3 sequence: CASRRDQTNEKLFF. The CDR3 coding sequence is TGTGCCAGCAGGAGGGATCAAACTAATGAAAAACTGTTTTTT.

The chain couples TRBV6-5 to TRBJ2-3; D tentatively fits TRBD1 or TRBD2 (5 bases each). Germline V gene data show CDR1 as MNHEY and CDR2 as SVGAGI. The CDR3 is 13 residues long. V was pared by 6 bases and J by 4 bases, with 11 bases between. CDR3 sequence: CASRLQEADTQYF. The DNA for the CDR3 is TGTGCCAGCAGACTACAGGAGGCAGATACGCAGTATTTT.

The chain has TRBV7-2 and TRBJ2-2, with D hard to call. CDR1 is SGHTA and CDR2 is FQGNSA in the germline V gene. Trimming took 5 bases from V and 1 from J, leaving 11 bases between them. The CDR3 is made up of 15 amino acids. CDR3 loop: CASSPPPGNTGELFF. CDR3 sequence (DNA): TGTGCCAGCAGCCCCCCGCCGGGGAACACCGGGGAGCTGTTTTTT.

The V call is TRBV28, the J call TRBJ1-2; D may be TRBD1 (5 bases). CDR3 length equals 13 residues. Germline assignment: CDR1 MDHEN and CDR2 SYDVKM. The V end lost 3 bases, the J end lost 4 bases, and 9 bases lay between the germline ends. As DNA, the CDR3 is TGTGCCAGCAGTTTGAGACAGTTCTATGGCTACACCTTC. This encodes CASSLRQFYGYTF.

The chain recombines TRBV9 with TRBJ1-3, with D tentatively TRBD1 (6 bases). This CDR3 region has 15 residues. Germline CDR1 and CDR2: SGDLS and YYNGEE. Deletions cut 3 bases from V and 0 bases from J, with 10 bases between. This chain's CDR3 is CASSADRFSGNTIYF. CDR3 DNA sequence: TGTGCCAGCAGCGCGGACAGATTCTCTGGAAACACCATATATTTT.

V and J are TRBV5-6 and TRBJ1-2; 8 nucleotides match TRBD1. The CDR3 sequence is 16 residues long. V gave up 3 bases and J gave up 4 bases; unmatched junction bases: 11. Germline loops: CDR1 SGHDT, CDR2 YYEEEE. CDR3 nucleotide sequence: TGTGCCAGCAGCTCCAGTAACAGGGGGTCCACCTATGGCTACACCTTC. It translates to CASSSSNRGSTYGYTF.

This chain joins TRBV19 and TRBJ2-6; D may be TRBD1 (7 bases). V was trimmed by 3 bases and J by 1 base, leaving 10 bases between them. Germline lookup yields CDR1 LNHDA and CDR2 SQIVND (reference sequence). This CDR3 is 16 amino acids long. DNA of the CDR3: TGTGCCAGTAGTATTCAGGGGGGATCTGGGGCCAACGTCCTGACTTTC. This translates into CASSIQGGSGANVLTF.

The V gene is TRBV18, the J gene TRBJ1-6; TRBD1 agrees at 9 bases. This CDR3 is built from 14 residues. The junction had 7 bases not matched to a gene; V was cut back by 4 bases and J by 12 bases. CDR1 is KGHSH, CDR2 LQKENI, per germline. CDR3 loop: CASSLSGQGKPLHF. DNA of the CDR3: TGTGCCAGCTCACTTTCAGGACAGGGGAAACCCCTCCACTTT.

This chain links TRBV29-1 with TRBJ2-3; D remains ambiguous. The germline V gene has CDR1 SQVTM and CDR2 ANQGSEA. The CDR3 is made up of 14 amino acids. Trimming removed 7 bases at V and 1 base at J, with 15 bases between. The CDR3 spells CSGQKGPGTDTQYF. The CDR3 DNA reads as TGCAGCGGACAAAAGGGCCCTGGCACAGATACGCAGTATTTT.

V gene TRBV2 combines with J gene TRBJ1-2; TRBD1 might be the D (6 bases). V lost 6 bases and J lost 4, with 21 bases in between. In germline, CDR1 is SNHLY, CDR2 FYNNEI. The CDR3 contains 16 residues. The CDR3 bases are TGTGCCAGCAGCCTAAACGGGGGGGGGCTTGGCTATGGCTACACCTTC. This codes for CASSLNGGGLGYGYTF.

The chain employs TRBV9 and TRBJ2-3; TRBD1 matches 8 bases. CDR3 length: 15 residues. The V gene end was trimmed by 4 bases and the J gene end by 1 base; junction bases not matched to a gene: 5. Germline V gene lookup returns CDR1 SGDLS and CDR2 YYNGEE. CDR3 sequence (DNA): TGTGCCAGCAGCCTGTGGGGACAGGGCACAGATACGCAGTATTTT. Translation gives CASSLWGQGTDTQYF. Together with reference TRBV9 and TRBJ2-3, the CDR3 gives the full variable domain: DSGVTQTPKHLITATGQRVTLRCSPRSGDLSVYWYQQSLDQGLQFLIQYYNGEERAKGNILERFSAQQFPDLHSELNLSSLELGDSALYFCASSLWGQGTDTQYFGPGTRLTVL.

The chain joins TRBV7-2 to TRBJ1-2, with 9 bases aligning to TRBD1. V shed 1 base, J shed 7 bases, and the junction held 13 bases outside the gene matches. CDR3 length equals 17 residues. The germline V gene has CDR1 SGHTA and CDR2 FQGNSA. The CDR3 is CASSLDFSTGGSSGYTF. CDR3 bases: TGTGCCAGCAGCTTAGATTTCTCGACAGGGGGTTCGTCTGGCTACACCTTC.

CDR3 protein: CATSRPGTITEAFF. The CDR3 region has the DNA TGTGCCACCAGCAGACCCGGGACGATCACTGAAGCTTTCTTT. The chain employs TRBV15 and TRBJ1-1; D may be TRBD1 (5 bases). This CDR3 contains 14 residues. Trimming stripped 2 bases from V and 4 bases from J, with 11 bases between. Germline V gene lookup returns CDR1 LNHNV and CDR2 YYDKDF (reference sequence).

This clone came up a few times. CDR3 sequence reads: CASSLMGATGELFF. The DNA for the CDR3 is TGTGCCAGCAGCTTAATGGGGGCAACCGGGGAGCTGTTTTTT. The chain links TRBV11-3 to TRBJ2-2; perhaps TRBD1 as D (6 bases). Deletions cut 2 bases from V and 5 bases from J, with 9 bases between. The CDR3 runs 14 residues. In germline, CDR1 is SGHNT, CDR2 YENEEA.

DNA of the CDR3: TGCGCCAGCAGCGCCCTCACTAGTTGGGAGACCCAGTACTTC. Translation gives CASSALTSWETQYF. This chain uses TRBV5-1 with TRBJ2-5; the D gene is possibly TRBD2 (5 bases). This CDR3 contains 14 residues. Germline lookup yields CDR1 SGHRS and CDR2 YFSETQ. V lost 4 bases and J lost 5, with 15 bases in between.

V and J are TRBV1 and TRBJ1-1; TRBD1 was called by the table and not checked on the DNA. TRBV1 counts as a pseudogene. There are 17 residues in the CDR3. In nucleotides, the CDR3 is TGCACCAGCAGCCAAGATCGCGACAGGTATCGGGACACTGAAGCTTTCTTT. The encoded protein is CTSSQDRDRYRDTEAFF.